This T cell receptor (beta chain) was identified in a study of blood T cell repertoires in COVID-19. V dropped 4 bases and J dropped 1; count of bases not matched to a gene: 6. Germline CDR1 reads SGHNT; CDR2 reads YYREEE (reference sequence). This CDR3 spans 16 amino acids. The age range of participants was 18 to 89 years, with residence in under 30 US areas. Cohorts were based on clinical histories the participants reported. Exposed participants came across a COVID-19 case within 2 weeks before study entry. Some clones are missing from TCRdb's copy, which holds only in-frame ones; the method was immunoSEQ multiplex PCR. This sample has fewer than 400,000 clones, with approximately 91% found just once.

The TCR was taken from a woman aged 25 to 45 who had been exposed to COVID-19. Sequenced sample: PBMCs or T cells enriched from blood (not recorded which). This rearrangement joins TRBV5-4 to TRBJ2-2, with 8 positions matching TRBD2. The CDR3 DNA follows: TGTGCCAGCAGCGCCTGGCGGGGGGTGAACACCGGGGAGCTGTTTTTT. It yields the protein CASSAWRGVNTGELFF.